The 7 T cell receptor beta chains given below trace back to one sample, sequenced in a study of vaccination and CD4 T cells after COVID-19. Their recognized antigens are unknown. The assay that was used to sequence DNA from cultured CD4+ T cells was the Oncomine TCR Beta short-read assay. TCRdb redid the calling of the PCR reads with MiXCR, one entry per CDR3 protein. Here the sample spans 9,500 to 10,000 distinct CDR3 sequences, about half being singletons. Treatment noted: approximately 11-day PBMC culture with coronavirus spike peptide pools or control peptides (ViraFEST assay). Sequenced input: CD4+ T cells from blood, cultured in vitro. These receptors were taken from a human donor who had recovered from COVID-19.

This clonotype came up a few times. This rearrangement joins TRBV23-1 to TRBJ2-7, with 7 bases matching TRBD2. TRBV23-1 is filed as an ORF, its function uncertain. V was clipped by 6 bases and J by 1 base; unmatched bases: 6. The CDR3 is 14 residues long. Here the CDR3 DNA reads TGCGCCAGCAGCCCCAGGGAGGGGTCCTACGAGCAGTACTTC. Protein product: CASSPREGSYEQYF.

The chain joins TRBV5-1 to TRBJ2-1; 8 bases are shared with TRBD1. The CDR3 is 15 amino acids. Germline V gene data show CDR1 as SGHRS and CDR2 as YFSETQ. The V gene end was trimmed by 1 base and the J gene end by 9 bases; junction bases not matched to a gene: 9. The CDR3 bases are TGCGCCAGCAGCTTGCGGGGCAGGGGGCTAGGTGAGCAGTTCTTC. It encodes CASSLRGRGLGEQFF.

This clonotype is medium-sized (0.01 to 0.1%). The chain is built from TRBV5-3 and TRBJ2-3; TRBD1 might be the D (7 bases). TRBV5-3 is treated as an ORF (open reading frame) with a function not yet certain. With 4 bases removed from V and 2 bases from J, the gap between germline ends came to 17 bases. The CDR3 runs to 16 residues. CDR3 sequence reads: CARSPKGAGITDTQYF. CDR3 DNA: TGTGCCAGAAGCCCCAAGGGGGCGGGGATCACAGATACGCAGTATTTT.

This chain connects TRBV11-3 to TRBJ1-4; possibly TRBD1 for D (5 bases). The CDR3 contains 15 residues. Germline V CDR1 and CDR2: SGHNT, YENEEA. V was clipped by 6 bases and J by 7 bases, with 18 bases between them. CDR3 in DNA: TGTGCCAGCAGTCAAACCGGGACTACGGGTGAAAAACTGTTTTTT. It yields the protein CASSQTGTTGEKLFF.

The chain employs TRBV7-2 and TRBJ2-3, with 7 bases matching TRBD1. The CDR3 extends over 15 amino acids. CDR1 and CDR2 from the germline V gene are SGHTA and FQGNSA. The V and J ends lost 5 bases and 1 base, in that order; junction bases with no gene match: 6. CDR3 sequence (DNA): TGTGCCAGCAGCCTCACAGGGGTCGGCACAGATACGCAGTATTTT. Translation gives CASSLTGVGTDTQYF.

The gene calls are TRBV19 and TRBJ1-2; D perhaps matches TRBD1 (5 bases). This CDR3 is 13 amino acids long. V was clipped by 4 bases and J by 8 bases, with 14 bases between them. Germline CDR1 LNHDA, CDR2 SQIVND (reference sequence). CDR3 nucleotide sequence: TGTGCCAGTAGTAGGGGGGAGGGTGGAGGCTACACCTTC. Translated, it gives CASSRGEGGGYTF.

This chain joins TRBV19 and TRBJ2-7; TRBD1 is a possible D gene (6 bases). CDR1 and CDR2 from the germline V gene are LNHDA and SQIVND (reference sequence). V lost 6 bases to trimming and J lost 0 bases, with 12 bases between them. The CDR3 is 14 residues long. The CDR3 is CASSVAGDSYEQYF. The DNA for the CDR3 is TGTGCCAGTAGCGTGGCAGGGGACTCCTACGAGCAGTACTTC.